This TCR beta chain was observed in a study of cytomegalovirus exposure and HLA in healthy donors. This clone came up a few times. No antigen is known for it. Researchers ran the PCR with 60 Vbeta and 13 Jbeta primers. Assay: immunoSEQ multiplex PCR; the TCRdb copy retains only in-frame clones and omits some. This table holds roughly 99,000 clones, around three quarters found once. The CDR3 covers 14 residues. V was pared by 5 bases and J by 2 bases, with 3 bases of the junction left unmatched. Germline loops: CDR1 MGHRA, CDR2 YSYEKL. Study-level points and caveats: Earlier analysis looked at TCR beta V segments, and most were productive about 90% or about 30% of the time. Indistinguishability led to the exclusion of some V segments, TRBV6-2 and TRBV6-3 included. The classifier reportedly diagnosed cytomegalovirus status with high sensitivity and specificity.

Samples came from healthy bone marrow donors. The source is a man aged 25 to 40 in good health and CMV-seronegative. Material: PBMCs. The chain carries TRBV4-1 and TRBJ1-5, with TRBD1 matching 7 bases. CDR3 loop: CASSYDRGNQPQHF. The CDR3 DNA is TGCGCCAGCAGCTATGACAGGGGCAATCAGCCCCAGCATTTT.